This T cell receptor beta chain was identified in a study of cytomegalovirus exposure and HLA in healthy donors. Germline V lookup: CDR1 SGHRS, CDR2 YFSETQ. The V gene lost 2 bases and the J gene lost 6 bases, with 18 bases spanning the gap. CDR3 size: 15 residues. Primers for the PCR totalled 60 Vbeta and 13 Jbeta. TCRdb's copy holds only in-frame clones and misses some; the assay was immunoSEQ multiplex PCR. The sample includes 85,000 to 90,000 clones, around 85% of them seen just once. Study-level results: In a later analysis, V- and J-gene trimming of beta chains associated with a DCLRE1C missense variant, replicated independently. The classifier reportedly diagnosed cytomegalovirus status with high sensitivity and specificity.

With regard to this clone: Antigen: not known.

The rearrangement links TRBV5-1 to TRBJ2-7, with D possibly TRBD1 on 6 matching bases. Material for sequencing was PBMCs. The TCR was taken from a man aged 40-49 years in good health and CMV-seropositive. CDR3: CASSFFTGQASEQYF. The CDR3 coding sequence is TGCGCCAGCAGCTTCTTCACAGGGCAAGCTAGCGAGCAGTACTTC. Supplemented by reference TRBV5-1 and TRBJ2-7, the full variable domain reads KAGVTQTPRYLIKTRGQQVTLSCSPISGHRSVSWYQQTPGQGLQFLFEYFSETQRNKGNFPGRFSGRQFSNSRSEMNVSTLELGDSALYLCASSFFTGQASEQYFGPGTRLTVT.